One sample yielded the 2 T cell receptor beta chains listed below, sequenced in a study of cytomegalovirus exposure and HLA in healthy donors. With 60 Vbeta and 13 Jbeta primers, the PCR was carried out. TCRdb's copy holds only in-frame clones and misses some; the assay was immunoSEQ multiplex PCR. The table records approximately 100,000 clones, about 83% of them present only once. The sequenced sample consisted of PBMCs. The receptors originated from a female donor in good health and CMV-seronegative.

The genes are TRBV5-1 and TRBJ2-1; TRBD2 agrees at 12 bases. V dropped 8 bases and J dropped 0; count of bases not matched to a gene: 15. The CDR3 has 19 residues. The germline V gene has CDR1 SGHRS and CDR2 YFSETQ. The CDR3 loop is CARQTPGLAGFSSYNEQFF. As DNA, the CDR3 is TGCGCCAGACAAACGCCGGGACTAGCGGGCTTCAGCTCCTACAATGAGCAGTTCTTC.

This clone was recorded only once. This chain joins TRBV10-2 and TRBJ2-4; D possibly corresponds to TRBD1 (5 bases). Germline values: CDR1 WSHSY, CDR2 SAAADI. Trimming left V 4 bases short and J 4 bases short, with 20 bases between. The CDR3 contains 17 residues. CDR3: CASSGSKEGAEKNIQYF. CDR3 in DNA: TGCGCCAGCAGTGGGTCGAAGGAAGGGGCCGAGAAAAACATTCAGTACTTC.